One and the same sample provided the 20 T cell receptor beta chains below, sequenced in a study of shared clonotypes between healthy human individuals. Produced via immunoSEQ multiplex PCR; TCRdb's table is partial and in-frame only. The sample lists a few million clones, 85% to 95% occurring once. CD8 cells classed as naive were CD45RO-negative and positively selected for CCR7, excluding terminally differentiated effector memory CD45RA+ cells. The sample comprised naive CD8+ T cells from PBMCs. These receptors originate from a man younger than 35 in good health. Some clones in this sample may be carry-over from other donors' samples.

The sample holds a few counts of this clone. The V gene is TRBV21-1, the J gene TRBJ1-1; TRBD1 reflects the table's D call only, with no check against the DNA. TRBV21-1 is annotated as a pseudogene. The CDR3 contains 14 residues. CDR3 protein: CASSKRAGGTEAFF. The CDR3 DNA reads as TGTGCCAGCAGCAAAAGGGCAGGGGGGACTGAAGCTTTCTTT.

Note on this clone: The sample has other DNA sequences that encode this CDR3 too. The rearrangement joins TRBV7-9 to TRBJ2-1, with 10 nucleotides matching TRBD1. From germline, CDR1 is SEHNR and CDR2 FQNEAQ (reference sequence). J gave up 4 bases and V 6 bases, and 6 bases lay outside the gene matches. The CDR3 is made up of 15 amino acids. In DNA, the CDR3 is TGTGCCAGCAGTAACCGGGACAGGGGATACAATGAGCAGTTCTTC. Amino acids: CASSNRDRGYNEQFF.

The V gene is TRBV28, the J gene TRBJ2-5, with 8 bases fitting TRBD2. CDR3 length equals 15 residues. Germline V gene lookup returns CDR1 MDHEN and CDR2 SYDVKM. With V trimmed by 11 bases and J by 1 base, 12 bases remained unmatched. Here the CDR3 DNA reads TGTGCCGGAGGACTAGCTTTGATCCTCCAAGAGACCCAGTACTTC. Its protein product is CAGGLALILQETQYF.

The V call is TRBV18, the J call TRBJ2-2; D is possibly TRBD1 or TRBD2 (6 bases each). V was shortened by 5 bases and J by 6 bases, with 16 bases between the two germline ends. The germline V gene encodes CDR1 KGHSH and CDR2 LQKENI. The CDR3 consists of 15 residues. CDR3 nucleotide sequence: TGTGCCAGCTCATCGACCGAGGGGGGCCCCGGGGAGCTGTTTTTT. It specifies CASSSTEGGPGELFF.

V is TRBV2 and J is TRBJ2-7; either TRBD1 or TRBD2 may supply D (6 bases each). The CDR3 is made up of 15 amino acids. The V end was cut by 4 bases, the J end by 3 bases, with 16 bases between. CDR1 is SNHLY and CDR2 is FYNNEI in the germline V gene. CDR3 bases: TGTGCCAGCAGTGTGTGGGGGGCTAAAATCTACGAGCAGTACTTC. Translated, it gives CASSVWGAKIYEQYF.

This clone was recorded only once. The V and J genes are TRBV5-1 and TRBJ2-5, with 10 positions matching TRBD1. Germline loops: CDR1 SGHRS, CDR2 YFSETQ. This CDR3 contains 17 residues. The junction had 6 bases not matched to a gene; V was cut back by 0 bases and J by 1 base. The CDR3 DNA reads as TGCGCCAGCAGCTTGGTAGGGACAGGGGCCTTCCAAGAGACCCAGTACTTC. It codes for CASSLVGTGAFQETQYF.

About this clone itself: Other DNA sequences in the same sample also yield this CDR3. The chain couples TRBV6-5 to TRBJ2-7; TRBD2 might be the D (6 bases). V lost 3 bases and J lost 0, with 12 bases in between. This CDR3 contains 15 residues. Germline lookup yields CDR1 MNHEY and CDR2 SVGAGI. The CDR3 is CASSYLAGSSYEQYF. DNA for the CDR3: TGTGCCAGCAGTTATTTGGCCGGGAGCTCCTACGAGCAGTACTTC.

V usage is TRBV6-1 and J usage is TRBJ2-7, with TRBD1 matching over 7 bases. Germline-derived CDR1 and CDR2 are MNHNS and SASEGT. This CDR3 has 14 residues. V shed 4 bases, J shed 0 bases, and the junction held 3 bases outside the gene matches. CDR3 in amino acids: CASSGYRGSYEQYF. The CDR3 DNA reads as TGTGCCAGCAGTGGTTACAGGGGCTCCTACGAGCAGTACTTC.

V usage is TRBV27 and J usage is TRBJ2-1; no reliable D call. Germline assignment: CDR1 MNHEY and CDR2 SMNVEV (reference sequence). The CDR3 extends over 15 amino acids. V shed 6 bases and J shed 8 bases, with 20 bases lying between them. Here the CDR3 DNA reads TGTGCCAGCAGCCTAAGACTGGGGATTTGGGATGAGCAGTTCTTC. The encoded protein is CASSLRLGIWDEQFF.

This chain joins TRBV5-1 and TRBJ2-5; weak D call: TRBD1 (6 bases). This CDR3 has 14 amino acids. Trimming removed 0 bases from V and 2 bases from J, with 8 bases in between. Germline CDR1 and CDR2: SGHRS and YFSETQ. This CDR3 is CASSLGRGQETQYF. In DNA form, the CDR3 reads TGCGCCAGCAGCTTGGGAAGGGGGCAAGAGACCCAGTACTTC.

The J gene is TRBJ2-7, the V gene TRBV7-9, with a tentative D call TRBD2 (6 bases). V lost 4 bases and J lost 1, with 14 bases in between. The CDR3 loop spans 15 amino acids. Germline assignment: CDR1 SEHNR and CDR2 FQNEAQ (reference sequence). The CDR3 region has the DNA TGTGCCAGCAGCTCTTCTGGGACTCGGTCCTACGAGCAGTACTTC. Translation: CASSSSGTRSYEQYF.

This clone came up once. This rearrangement joins TRBV2 to TRBJ2-3, with 7 bases matching TRBD1. The CDR3 is 18 residues long. In germline, CDR1 is SNHLY, CDR2 FYNNEI. The V and J ends lost 5 bases and 2 bases, in that order; junction bases with no gene match: 16. The CDR3 DNA follows: TGTGCCAGCAGTTCCGACAGGGTTGGATCTCCCCACACAGATACGCAGTATTTT. Its protein is CASSSDRVGSPHTDTQYF. Full variable domain (outside the CDR3, taken from reference TRBV2 and TRBJ2-3): EPEVTQTPSHQVTQMGQEVILRCVPISNHLYFYWYRQILGQKVEFLVSFYNNEISEKSEIFDDQFSVERPDGSNFTLKIRSTKLEDSAMYFCASSSDRVGSPHTDTQYFGPGTRLTVL.

The chain combines TRBV27 with TRBJ2-2, with D hard to call. Per the germline V gene, CDR1 is MNHEY and CDR2 is SMNVEV (reference sequence). V lost 8 bases, J lost 0 bases, and 7 bases lay in between. This CDR3 has 13 amino acids. CDR3 sequence: CASRLPNTGELFF. The CDR3 DNA reads as TGTGCCAGCCGCCTACCGAACACCGGGGAGCTGTTTTTT.

The chain combines TRBV4-3 with TRBJ2-7; D call uncertain. V gave up 0 bases and J gave up 3 bases, with 9 bases separating them. The CDR3 sequence is 14 residues long. The germline V gene encodes CDR1 LGHNA and CDR2 YSLEER. CDR3 coding DNA: TGCGCCAGCAGCCAAGAGCTGGACGGCTACGAGCAGTACTTC. It translates to CASSQELDGYEQYF.

This clone occurred a few times. The chain is built from TRBV11-1 and TRBJ2-7; TRBD2 aligns across 7 bases. Per germline, CDR1 SGHAT and CDR2 FQDESV (reference sequence). J was trimmed by 3 bases and V by 4 bases; bases with no gene match: 3. This CDR3 is built from 13 residues. The DNA of the CDR3 is TGTGCCAGCAGCTCGGGACTACGCTACGAGCAGTACTTC. This translates into CASSSGLRYEQYF.

The chain is built from TRBV27 and TRBJ2-1; D unresolved. This CDR3 region has 14 residues. Per germline, CDR1 MNHEY and CDR2 SMNVEV (reference sequence). Trimming pared 4 bases from V and 3 bases from J, leaving 10 bases between. For the CDR3, the DNA is TGTGCCAGCAGTTCGATAAACAGCTACAATGAGCAGTTCTTC. This codes for CASSSINSYNEQFF.

V is TRBV6-5 and J is TRBJ2-4, with D hard to call. Trimming removed 2 bases at V and 9 bases at J, with 11 bases between. The CDR3 is made up of 13 amino acids. Germline V gene data show CDR1 as MNHEY and CDR2 as SVGAGI. The CDR3 here is CASSYGPLGIQYF. Written as DNA, the CDR3 is TGTGCCAGCAGTTACGGACCACTCGGCATTCAGTACTTC.

The chain recombines TRBV10-3 with TRBJ1-5; 9 bases align to TRBD1. V dropped 10 bases and J dropped 8; count of bases not matched to a gene: 12. The CDR3 runs to 14 residues. Germline CDR1 and CDR2: ENHRY and SYGVKD. CDR3 region: CATRGTGPFEPQHF. CDR3 in DNA: TGTGCCACCCGTGGGACAGGGCCGTTCGAGCCCCAGCATTTT.

The chain joins TRBV15 to TRBJ2-1, with TRBD1 matching 7 bases. The CDR3 sequence is 16 residues long. V shed 2 bases and J 7 bases; nucleotides not matched to a gene: 11. Germline V CDR1 and CDR2: LNHNV, YYDKDF (reference sequence). The CDR3 coding sequence is TGTGCCACCAGCAGAACCCGGGACAGCCTGGGGAATGAGCAGTTCTTC. Residues: CATSRTRDSLGNEQFF.

Comment on this clone: Other DNA sequences in the sample encode the same CDR3. The V gene is TRBV27, the J gene TRBJ2-7; D may match TRBD1 or TRBD2 (5 bases each). Germline loops: CDR1 MNHEY, CDR2 SMNVEV (reference sequence). This CDR3 region has 15 residues. Trimming took off 0 bases at V and 0 bases at J, with 9 bases between the two ends. The CDR3 spells CASSLSTGLSYEQYF. The CDR3 DNA is TGTGCCAGCAGTTTATCGACGGGGCTCTCCTACGAGCAGTACTTC.